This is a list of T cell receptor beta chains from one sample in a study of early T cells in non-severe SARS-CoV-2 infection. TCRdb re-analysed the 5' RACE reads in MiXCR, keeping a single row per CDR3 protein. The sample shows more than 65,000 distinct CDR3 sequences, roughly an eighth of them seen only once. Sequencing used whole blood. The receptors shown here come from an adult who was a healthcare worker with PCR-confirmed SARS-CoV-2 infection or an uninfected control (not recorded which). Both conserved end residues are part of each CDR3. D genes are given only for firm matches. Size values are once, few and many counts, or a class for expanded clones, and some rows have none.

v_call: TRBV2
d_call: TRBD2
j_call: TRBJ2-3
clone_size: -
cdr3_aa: CASTRGISGGPTDTQYF
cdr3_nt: TGTGCCAGCACAAGGGGGATCAGCGGGGGGCCCACAGATACGCAGTATTTT

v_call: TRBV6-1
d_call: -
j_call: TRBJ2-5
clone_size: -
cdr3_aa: CASSETTRVVRETQYF
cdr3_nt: TGTGCCAGCAGTGAAACAACCAGGGTTGTGAGGGAGACCCAGTACTTC

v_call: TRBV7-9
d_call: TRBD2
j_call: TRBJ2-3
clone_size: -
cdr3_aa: CASIPPGGGTSVSDTQYF
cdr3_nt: TGTGCCAGCATCCCGCCCGGGGGGGGGACTAGCGTTTCGGATACGCAGTATTTT

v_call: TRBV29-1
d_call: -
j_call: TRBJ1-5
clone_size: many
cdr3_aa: CSVGPAGVNQPQHF
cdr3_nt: TGCAGCGTTGGCCCCGCGGGGGTCAATCAGCCCCAGCATTTT

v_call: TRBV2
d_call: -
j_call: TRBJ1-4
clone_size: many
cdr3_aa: CASRGSNEKLFF
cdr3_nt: TGTGCCAGCAGGGGGAGTAATGAAAAACTGTTTTTT

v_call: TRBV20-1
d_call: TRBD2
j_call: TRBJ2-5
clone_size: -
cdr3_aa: CSARDFRRGGETQYF
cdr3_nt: TGCAGTGCTAGAGATTTTAGGCGGGGGGGCGAGACCCAGTACTTC

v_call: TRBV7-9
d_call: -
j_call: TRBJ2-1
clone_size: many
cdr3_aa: CASSPTKGGGLGNEQFF
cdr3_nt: TGTGCCAGCAGCCCGACGAAAGGAGGCGGTCTAGGCAATGAGCAGTTCTTC

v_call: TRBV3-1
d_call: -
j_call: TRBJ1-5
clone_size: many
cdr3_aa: CASSQENAVQPQHF
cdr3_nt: TGTGCCAGCAGCCAAGAGAATGCGGTCCAGCCCCAGCATTTT

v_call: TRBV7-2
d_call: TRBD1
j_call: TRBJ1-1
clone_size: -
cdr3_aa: CASSRPDRRNTEAFF
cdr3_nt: TGTGCCAGCAGCCGCCCGGACAGGAGGAACACTGAAGCTTTCTTT

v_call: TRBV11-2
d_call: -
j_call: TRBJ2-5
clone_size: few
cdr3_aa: CASSLWRARGETQYF
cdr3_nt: TGTGCCAGCAGCTTATGGCGAGCTCGGGGAGAGACCCAGTACTTC

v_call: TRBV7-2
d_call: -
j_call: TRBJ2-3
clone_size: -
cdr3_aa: CASSPSGGGLDTQYF
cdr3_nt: TGTGCCAGCAGCCCTAGTGGAGGGGGCTTGGATACGCAGTATTTT

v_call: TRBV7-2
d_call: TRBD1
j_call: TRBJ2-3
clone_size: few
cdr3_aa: CASSPRTGLVGDTQYF
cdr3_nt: TGTGCCAGCAGCCCGAGGACAGGTCTCGTAGGGGATACGCAGTATTTT

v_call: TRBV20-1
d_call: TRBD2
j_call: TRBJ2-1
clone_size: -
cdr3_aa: CSAISGGAIPYNEQFF
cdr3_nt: TGCAGTGCCATTAGCGGGGGGGCCATTCCCTACAATGAGCAGTTCTTC

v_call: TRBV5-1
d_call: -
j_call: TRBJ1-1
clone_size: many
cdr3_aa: CASSLLSLNTEAFF
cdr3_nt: TGCGCCAGCAGCTTGCTGAGTTTGAACACTGAAGCTTTCTTT

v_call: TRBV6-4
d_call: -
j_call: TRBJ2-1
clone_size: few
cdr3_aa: CASREGVTHNEQFF
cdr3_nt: TGTGCCAGCAGAGAGGGGGTAACCCACAATGAGCAGTTCTTC

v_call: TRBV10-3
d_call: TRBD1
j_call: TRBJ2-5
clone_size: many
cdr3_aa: CAISEFGTGVQETQYF
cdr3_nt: TGTGCCATCAGTGAATTCGGGACAGGGGTTCAAGAGACCCAGTACTTC

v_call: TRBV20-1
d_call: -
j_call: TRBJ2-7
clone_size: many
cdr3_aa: CSAVGTLYEQYF
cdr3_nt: TGCAGTGCAGTCGGGACGCTCTACGAGCAGTACTTC

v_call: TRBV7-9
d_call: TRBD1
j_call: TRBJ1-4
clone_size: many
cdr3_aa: CASSLGWTGDEKLFF
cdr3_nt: TGTGCCAGCAGCTTAGGTTGGACAGGGGATGAAAAACTGTTTTTT

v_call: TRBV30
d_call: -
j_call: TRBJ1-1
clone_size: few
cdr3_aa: CAWRFGTPTEAFF
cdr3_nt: TGTGCCTGGAGGTTTGGGACACCCACTGAAGCTTTCTTT

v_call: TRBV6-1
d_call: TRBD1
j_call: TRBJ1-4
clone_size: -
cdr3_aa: CASSRRGTGAREKLFF
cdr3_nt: TGTGCCAGCAGCCGACGCGGGACAGGGGCGCGGGAAAAACTGTTTTTT

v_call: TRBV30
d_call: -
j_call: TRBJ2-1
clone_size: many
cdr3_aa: CAWSARLAPTSEQFF
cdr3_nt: TGTGCCTGGAGTGCTCGACTCGCTCCTACAAGTGAGCAGTTCTTC

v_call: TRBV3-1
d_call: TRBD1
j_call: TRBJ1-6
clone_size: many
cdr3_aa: CASSHGDRDSPLHF
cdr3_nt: TGTGCCAGCAGCCACGGGGACAGGGATTCACCCCTCCACTTT

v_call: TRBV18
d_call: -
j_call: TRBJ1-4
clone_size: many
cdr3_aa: CASSREVDEKLFF
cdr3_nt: TGTGCCAGCTCAAGGGAAGTTGATGAAAAACTGTTTTTT

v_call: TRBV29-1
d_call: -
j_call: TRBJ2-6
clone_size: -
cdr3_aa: CSVLREDNVLTF
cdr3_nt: TGCAGCGTGCTCAGGGAGGACAACGTCCTGACTTTC

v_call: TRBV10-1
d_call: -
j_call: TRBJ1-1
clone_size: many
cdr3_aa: CASSRSGGNTEAFF
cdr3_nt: TGCGCCAGCAGCAGGAGTGGGGGGAACACTGAAGCTTTCTTT

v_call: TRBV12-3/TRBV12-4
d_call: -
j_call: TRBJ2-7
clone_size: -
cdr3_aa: CASSPTGVAHEQYF
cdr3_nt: TGTGCCAGCAGCCCAACCGGGGTTGCCCACGAGCAGTACTTC

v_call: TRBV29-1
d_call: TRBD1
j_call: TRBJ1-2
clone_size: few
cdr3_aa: CSALTGGDYGYTF
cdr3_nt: TGCAGCGCACTTACAGGGGGTGACTATGGCTACACCTTC

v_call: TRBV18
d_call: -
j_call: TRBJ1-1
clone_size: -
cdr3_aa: CASSPNRDTEAFF
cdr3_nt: TGTGCCAGCTCACCTAACCGGGACACCGAAGCTTTCTTT

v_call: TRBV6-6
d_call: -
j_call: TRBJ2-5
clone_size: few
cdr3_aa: CASRRQYVEGQYF
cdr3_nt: TGTGCCAGCAGGAGACAGTACGTCGAGGGCCAGTACTTC

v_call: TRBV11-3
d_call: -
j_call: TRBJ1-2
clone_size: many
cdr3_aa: CASSLGDAGYTF
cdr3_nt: TGTGCCAGCAGCTTAGGAGACGCAGGCTACACCTTC

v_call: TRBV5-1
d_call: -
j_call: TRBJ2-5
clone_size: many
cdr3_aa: CASSRTLDRKETQYF
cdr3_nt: TGCGCCAGCAGCCGTACGTTGGATAGAAAAGAGACCCAGTACTTC

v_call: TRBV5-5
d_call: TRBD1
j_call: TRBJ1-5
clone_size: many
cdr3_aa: CASSLDRVPNQPQHF
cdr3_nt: TGTGCCAGCAGCCTGGACAGGGTACCGAATCAGCCCCAGCATTTT

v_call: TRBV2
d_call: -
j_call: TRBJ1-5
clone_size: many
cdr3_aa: CASSDGQGYQPQHF
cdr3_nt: TGTGCCAGCAGTGATGGGCAGGGCTATCAGCCCCAGCATTTT

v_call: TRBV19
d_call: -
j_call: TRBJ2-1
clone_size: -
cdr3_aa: CASSEPWVNYNEQFF
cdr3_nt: TGTGCCAGTAGTGAGCCCTGGGTGAACTACAATGAGCAGTTCTTC

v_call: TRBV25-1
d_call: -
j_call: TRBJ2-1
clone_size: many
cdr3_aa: CASSLGMGRGLSSYNEQFF
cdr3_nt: TGTGCCAGCAGTTTGGGGATGGGACGGGGACTGAGCTCCTACAATGAGCAGTTCTTC

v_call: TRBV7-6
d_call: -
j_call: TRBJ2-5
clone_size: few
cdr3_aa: CASSLEADQETQYF
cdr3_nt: TGTGCCAGCAGCTTAGAAGCAGACCAAGAGACCCAGTACTTC

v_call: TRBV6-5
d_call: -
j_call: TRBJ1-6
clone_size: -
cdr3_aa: CASSTTGNYNSPLHF
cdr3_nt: TGTGCCAGCAGCACTACAGGGAACTATAATTCACCCCTCCACTTT